This TCR beta chain was sequenced during a study of T cell responses to AZD1222 COVID-19 vaccine. Trimming pared 6 bases from V and 4 bases from J, leaving 8 bases between. Per the germline V gene, CDR1 is SQVTM and CDR2 is ANQGSEA. This CDR3 has 11 residues. Repertoires were generated with immunoSEQ multiplex PCR, while TCRdb's copy carries only in-frame clones and drops some. The sample carries about 120,000 clones, 80% to 90% recorded once. Whole-study findings and limits: At baseline, seropositivity was found in only a handful of AZD1222 recipients. Increased Spike-specific TCR breadth and depth were observed after two AZD1222 doses.

Notes on this clone: The antigen remains unidentified.

The J gene is TRBJ2-3, the V gene TRBV29-1; no clear D gene. This sequence was found in an adult in good health. Sequenced material: peripheral blood, taken on day 0 of AZD1222 vaccination. CDR3 nucleotides: TGCAGCGTGGACCCCGCAGATACGCAGTATTTT. Translated: CSVDPADTQYF.